These 8 T cell receptor beta chains share one sample of origin, sequenced in a study of naive and memory T cell subsets. An equimolar mix of two oligonucleotides served as the beta constant-region primer for TRBC1 and TRBC2. The ligated cDNA underwent four PCR rounds using SP2 and nested alpha and beta constant-region primers. TCRdb used MiXCR to reprocess the UMI-ligation and nested PCR reads, holding one entry per CDR3 protein. Found here are under 150,000 distinct CDR3 sequences, approximately 21% of them singletons; the top ten hold approximately 0.58%. Their antigen targets remain unknown. Study-wide results and caveats: Naive repertoires, especially CD8, held a few larger clonotypes, possibly memory cells re-expressing CD45RA.

Material: naive CD8+ T cells from blood. The source is a human donor in good health.

This clonotype was observed a few times. The V and J genes are TRBV7-2 and TRBJ2-1, with 9 nucleotides matching TRBD2. The V gene end was trimmed by 4 bases and the J gene end by 9 bases; junction bases not matched to a gene: 10. The CDR3 is made up of 15 amino acids. Germline-derived CDR1 and CDR2 are SGHTA and FQGNSA. CDR3 amino acids: CASSSSSGRYIEQFF. The CDR3 DNA follows: TGTGCCAGCAGCTCCTCCAGCGGGAGGTATATTGAGCAGTTCTTC. Combining the CDR3 with reference TRBV7-2 and TRBJ2-1 gives the whole variable domain GAGVSQSPSNKVTEKGKDVELRCDPISGHTALYWYRQSLGQGLEFLIYFQGNSAPDKSGLPSDRFSAERTGGSVSTLTIQRTQQEDSAVYLCASSSSSGRYIEQFFGPGTRLTVL.

There are a few counts of this clonotype. CDR3 nucleotides: TGCGCCAGCAGCCAATCCGGGACAGGGGCCTACGAGCAGTACTTC. Encoded protein: CASSQSGTGAYEQYF. The rearrangement links TRBV4-1 to TRBJ2-7; TRBD1 agrees at 10 bases. The CDR3 length is 15 residues. CDR1 and CDR2 (germline): MGHRA, YSYEKL. Germline trimming cut 2 bases from V and 2 bases from J; bases unmatched to any gene: 3.

The chain couples TRBV13 to TRBJ2-7, with 8 bases that match TRBD1. Germline V gene data show CDR1 as PRHDT and CDR2 as FYEKMQ (reference sequence). This CDR3 contains 13 residues. Unmatched junction bases numbered 5, after V lost 4 bases and J lost 6 bases. CDR3 in amino acids: CASSSGQVGEQYF. Written as DNA, the CDR3 is TGTGCCAGCAGCTCGGGACAGGTCGGCGAGCAGTACTTC.

This clonotype was seen only a few times. The CDR3 nucleotides are TGTGCCAGCAGCGGAGGTGGGACTAGCGGGAGTGGATACGAGCAGTACTTC. Protein: CASSGGGTSGSGYEQYF. J is TRBJ2-7 and V is TRBV7-6; 14 nucleotides align to TRBD2. The CDR3 sequence is 17 residues long. After removal of 5 bases from V and 4 bases from J, the junction contained 10 bases not matched to a gene. In germline, CDR1 is SGHVS, CDR2 FNYEAQ. Combining the CDR3 with reference TRBV7-6 and TRBJ2-7 gives the whole variable domain GAGVSQSPRYKVTKRGQDVALRCDPISGHVSLYWYRQALGQGPEFLTYFNYEAQQDKSGLPNDRFSAERPEGSISTLTIQRTEQRDSAMYRCASSGGGTSGSGYEQYFGPGTRLTVT.

In its sample, this clonotype was seen a few times. V and J are TRBV18 and TRBJ2-7; 9 bases are a match to TRBD1. V was pared by 6 bases and J by 3 bases, with 18 bases of the junction left unmatched. Germline values: CDR1 KGHSH, CDR2 LQKENI. The length of the CDR3 is 18 residues. CDR3 residues: CASSPTIETGGPIYEQYF. As DNA, the CDR3 is TGTGCCAGCTCGCCGACTATAGAGACAGGGGGGCCAATCTACGAGCAGTACTTC.

The chain carries TRBV19 and TRBJ2-1, with 8 bases that match TRBD2. Losses at the gene ends were 5 bases for V and 9 bases for J; bases not matched to a gene: 9. Per the germline V gene, CDR1 is LNHDA and CDR2 is SQIVND (reference sequence). This CDR3 comprises 14 residues. CDR3 loop: CASSSGGGPREQFF. CDR3 bases: TGTGCCAGTAGTTCCGGCGGGGGGCCCCGTGAGCAGTTCTTC.

This clonotype was counted between two and nine times. This chain joins TRBV9 and TRBJ2-1, with a tentative D call TRBD2 (6 bases). The germline gives CDR1 SGDLS, CDR2 YYNGEE. V lost 4 bases to trimming and J lost 2 bases, with 13 bases between them. The CDR3 covers 15 residues. The CDR3 DNA reads TGTGCCAGCAGCATCGGCGGGGTCCCCTACAATGAGCAGTTCTTC. As protein: CASSIGGVPYNEQFF.

The chain joins TRBV7-2 to TRBJ2-7; the match to TRBD2 covers 12 bases. CDR1 and CDR2 from the germline V gene are SGHTA and FQGNSA. Trimming at V came to 3 bases and at J to 0 bases, leaving 6 bases not matched to a gene. The CDR3 covers 17 residues. CDR3 nucleotide sequence: TGTGCCAGCAGCTTTGGGACTAGCGGGTACAGCTCCTACGAGCAGTACTTC. Its translation: CASSFGTSGYSSYEQYF.